The 32 T cell receptor beta chains presented below share a single source sample, sequenced in a study of blood T cell repertoires in COVID-19. Produced via immunoSEQ multiplex PCR; TCRdb's table is partial and in-frame only. The sample holds some 95,000 clones, 87% seen once. The specimen was peripheral blood. These receptors originate from a man between 65 and 85 years old with acute or convalescent COVID-19.

The V call is TRBV5-1, the J call TRBJ1-3, with 7 positions matching TRBD1. Germline CDR1 SGHRS, CDR2 YFSETQ. The CDR3 is made up of 14 amino acids. Trimming cost V 4 bases and J 2 bases; bases outside gene matches: 3. This CDR3 reads CASSPTGAGNTIYF. CDR3 coding DNA: TGCGCCAGCAGCCCAACAGGGGCTGGAAACACCATATATTTT.

This clone came up a few times. The chain employs TRBV7-8 and TRBJ2-1; 7 positions match TRBD2. J was trimmed by 4 bases and V by 11 bases; bases with no gene match: 8. Germline V gene lookup returns CDR1 SGHVS and CDR2 FQNEAQ. The CDR3 length is 13 residues. CDR3 amino acids: CAVGGTPYNEQFF. In DNA form, the CDR3 reads TGTGCCGTGGGGGGGACCCCTTACAATGAGCAGTTCTTC.

The V and J genes are TRBV5-1 and TRBJ2-3; the D gene is possibly TRBD1 (6 bases). Trimming took off 0 bases at V and 0 bases at J, with 11 bases between the two ends. The CDR3 extends over 16 amino acids. Per the germline V gene, CDR1 is SGHRS and CDR2 is YFSETQ. Here the CDR3 reads CASSLEGHTSTDTQYF. CDR3 coding DNA: TGCGCCAGCAGCTTGGAGGGACATACTAGCACAGATACGCAGTATTTT.

V gene TRBV2 combines with J gene TRBJ2-3; TRBD2 agrees at 7 bases. Per the germline V gene, CDR1 is SNHLY and CDR2 is FYNNEI. After removal of 4 bases from V and 2 bases from J, the junction contained 21 bases not matched to a gene. This CDR3 spans 20 amino acids. The CDR3 spells CASSATQTSSGTQDTDTQYF. The CDR3 DNA is TGTGCCAGCAGTGCCACCCAGACTAGCTCGGGTACACAGGACACAGATACGCAGTATTTT.

This chain uses TRBV7-3 with TRBJ1-1; TRBD1 agrees at 10 bases. This CDR3 spans 16 amino acids. V lost 0 bases, J lost 5 bases, and 6 bases stayed unmatched. CDR1 SGHTA and CDR2 FQGTGA come from the germline V gene. CDR3 amino acids: CASSLTAGQGGTEAFF. CDR3 coding DNA: TGTGCCAGCAGCTTAACAGCCGGACAGGGGGGAACTGAAGCTTTCTTT.

This clone was observed a single time. The V call is TRBV6-1, the J call TRBJ1-4, with 8 bases lining up with TRBD1. The germline CDR1 and CDR2 sequences are MNHNS and SASEGT. V dropped 2 bases and J dropped 8; count of bases not matched to a gene: 7. The length of the CDR3 is 15 residues. As DNA, the CDR3 is TGTGCCAGCAGTGAAAGAGGGACAGGTGGAGAAAAACTGTTTTTT. Protein: CASSERGTGGEKLFF.

CDR3 DNA sequence: TGTGCCAGCAGTGCACCCCGCCATTGGCGGGGGGGGAGCACAGATACGCAGTATTTT. Protein sequence: CASSAPRHWRGGSTDTQYF. The V gene is TRBV6-1, the J gene TRBJ2-3, with 9 bases aligning to TRBD2. The germline V gene encodes CDR1 MNHNS and CDR2 SASEGT. V dropped 4 bases and J dropped 0; count of bases not matched to a gene: 14. The CDR3 contains 19 residues.

The chain links TRBV7-9 to TRBJ1-2; TRBD1 matches at 9 bases. Germline V gives CDR1 SEHNR, CDR2 FQNEAQ (reference sequence). The CDR3 runs to 15 residues. The V gene end was trimmed by 5 bases and the J gene end by 3 bases; junction bases not matched to a gene: 7. CDR3 nucleotide sequence: TGTGCCAGCAGCATCCCACAGGGGGCGGACTATGGCTACACCTTC. Residues: CASSIPQGADYGYTF.

V gene TRBV5-6 combines with J gene TRBJ1-1, with 11 bases lining up with TRBD1. Looked up from germline, CDR1 is SGHDT and CDR2 is YYEEEE. The CDR3 contains 15 residues. V shed 3 bases and J 5 bases; nucleotides not matched to a gene: 6. This chain's CDR3 is CASSWRDRGRTEAFF. The CDR3, as DNA: TGTGCCAGCAGCTGGAGGGACAGGGGGAGGACTGAAGCTTTCTTT.

This rearrangement joins TRBV19 to TRBJ2-3; 7 nucleotides match TRBD1. The CDR3 has 18 residues. V dropped 0 bases and J dropped 3; count of bases not matched to a gene: 12. Germline V gene sequence: CDR1 LNHDA, CDR2 SQIVND (reference sequence). The CDR3 protein is CASSIDLTGTEITDTQYF. The DNA of the CDR3 is TGTGCCAGTAGTATAGATCTTACGGGGACAGAGATTACAGATACGCAGTATTTT.

This chain joins TRBV6-1 and TRBJ1-2, with a weak D call TRBD1 (5 bases). CDR3 length: 15 residues. Looked up from germline, CDR1 is MNHNS and CDR2 is SASEGT. The V and J ends lost 2 bases and 3 bases respectively, with 13 bases between them. The CDR3 loop reads CASSESGWVDYGYTF. CDR3 bases: TGTGCCAGCAGTGAATCAGGGTGGGTAGACTATGGCTACACCTTC.

This chain joins TRBV6-1 and TRBJ1-4, with D possibly matching TRBD1 (5 bases). V lost 0 bases and J 5 bases, leaving 7 bases between the germline ends. Germline V lookup: CDR1 MNHNS, CDR2 SASEGT. The CDR3 loop spans 14 amino acids. The CDR3 is CASSEAPGNEKLFF. CDR3 DNA sequence: TGTGCCAGCAGTGAAGCGCCAGGGAATGAAAAACTGTTTTTT.

The chain combines TRBV12-3 or TRBV12-4 with TRBJ1-1, with a tentative D call TRBD1 (6 bases). The CDR3 is made up of 13 amino acids. Trimming removed 6 bases at V and 1 base at J, with 9 bases between. Here the CDR3 reads CASSVGQNTEAFF. Here the CDR3 DNA reads TGTGCCAGCAGCGTGGGACAGAACACTGAAGCTTTCTTT.

The gene calls are TRBV28 and TRBJ2-1; the match to TRBD1 covers 9 bases. Germline V gene data show CDR1 as MDHEN and CDR2 as SYDVKM. V lost 5 bases, J lost 6 bases, and 8 bases stayed unmatched. CDR3 length: 15 residues. In DNA, the CDR3 is TGTGCCAGCAGTCGGGACAGGGAGAGGGCCAATGAGCAGTTCTTC. It codes for CASSRDRERANEQFF.

This clone was observed at least ten times. The chain is built from TRBV5-1 and TRBJ1-1; D perhaps matches TRBD1 (6 bases). CDR3 length equals 14 residues. V was trimmed by 1 base and J by 1 base, leaving 8 bases between them. Germline V gene data show CDR1 as SGHRS and CDR2 as YFSETQ. CDR3 in DNA: TGCGCCAGCAGCTTGACAGGGCCGAACACTGAAGCTTTCTTT. Its translation: CASSLTGPNTEAFF.

The J gene is TRBJ1-6, the V gene TRBV7-2; D is possibly TRBD1 (6 bases). Germline CDR1 SGHTA, CDR2 FQGNSA. CDR3 size: 15 residues. The V gene lost 2 bases and the J gene lost 11 bases, with 16 bases spanning the gap. The CDR3 nucleotides are TGTGCCAGCAGCTTACCAAGTGGGCAGGGGACACCCCTCCACTTT. This encodes CASSLPSGQGTPLHF.

The V call is TRBV5-4, the J call TRBJ1-1, with TRBD1 as a possible D gene (5 bases). This CDR3 is 14 amino acids long. V lost 1 base, J lost 1 base, and 8 bases lay in between. In germline, CDR1 is SGHNT, CDR2 YYREEE (reference sequence). Here the CDR3 DNA reads TGTGCCAGCAGCTTGACGGGGGGGAACACTGAAGCTTTCTTT. Translating it yields CASSLTGGNTEAFF. The entire variable domain, with the rest obtained from reference TRBV5-4 and TRBJ1-1, is as follows: ETGVTQSPTHLIKTRGQQVTLRCSSQSGHNTVSWYQQALGQGPQFIFQYYREEENGRGNFPPRFSGLQFPNYSSELNVNALELDDSALYLCASSLTGGNTEAFFGQGTRLTVV.

The rearrangement joins TRBV19 to TRBJ2-6; TRBD1 aligns across 12 bases. The germline V gene has CDR1 LNHDA and CDR2 SQIVND (reference sequence). The CDR3 has 19 residues. V dropped 5 bases and J dropped 1; count of bases not matched to a gene: 9. The CDR3 sequence is CASSGEPGQGASGANVLTF. The DNA for the CDR3 is TGTGCCAGTAGTGGTGAACCGGGACAGGGGGCTTCTGGGGCCAACGTCCTGACTTTC.

This chain connects TRBV3-1 (or the pseudogene TRBV3-2) to TRBJ1-4; D may be TRBD1 (6 bases). The CDR3 contains 15 residues. Trimming removed 1 base at V and 7 bases at J, with 13 bases between. CDR1 LGHDT and CDR2 YNNKEL come from the germline V gene (reference sequence). CDR3 loop: CASSQGGGSGEKLFF. The CDR3 coding sequence is TGTGCCAGCAGCCAAGGAGGGGGTTCGGGTGAAAAACTGTTTTTT.

This sequence joins TRBV19 and TRBJ1-1, with 8 bases aligning to TRBD1. This CDR3 spans 13 amino acids. From germline, CDR1 is LNHDA and CDR2 SQIVND (reference sequence). V trimming: 7 bases; J trimming: 5 bases; junction bases outside the gene matches: 6. CDR3 residues: CASNRQGITEAFF. The CDR3 DNA is TGTGCCAGTAACCGACAGGGGATAACTGAAGCTTTCTTT.

This chain links TRBV25-1 with TRBJ2-1; the D gene is possibly TRBD1 (6 bases). In germline, CDR1 is MGHDK, CDR2 SYGVNS. The CDR3 runs to 15 residues. Trimming removed 6 bases at V and 3 bases at J, with 15 bases between. In DNA, the CDR3 is TGTGCCAGCAGGAGACCGGGACAACGCTACAATGAGCAGTTCTTC. Encoded protein: CASRRPGQRYNEQFF.

The sample holds one count of this clone. This chain joins TRBV5-8 and TRBJ2-1, with D tentatively TRBD1 (5 bases). V was pared by 4 bases and J by 5 bases, with 10 bases between. CDR3 length: 13 amino acids. CDR1 and CDR2 (germline): SGHTS, YDEGEE. CDR3 sequence (DNA): TGTGCCAGCAGCCAGGACACGAACAATGAGCAGTTCTTC. Its translation is CASSQDTNNEQFF.

The J gene is TRBJ1-5, the V gene TRBV28; 8 bases are a match to TRBD1. This CDR3 has 16 residues. J gave up 6 bases and V 6 bases, and 13 bases lay outside the gene matches. Looked up from germline, CDR1 is MDHEN and CDR2 is SYDVKM. DNA of the CDR3: TGTGCCAGCAGGGACGGACAGGGAGGAGTAGGTCAGCCCCAGCATTTT. Protein product: CASRDGQGGVGQPQHF. The full variable domain, with the rest looked up from reference TRBV28 and TRBJ1-5, is DVKVTQSSRYLVKRTGEKVFLECVQDMDHENMFWYRQDPGLGLRLIYFSYDVKMKEKGDIPEGYSVSREKKERFSLILESASTNQTSMYLCASRDGQGGVGQPQHFGDGTRLSIL.

V and J are TRBV2 and TRBJ1-3; 7 bases align to TRBD1. This CDR3 comprises 16 residues. Germline CDR1 and CDR2: SNHLY and FYNNEI. The trim removed 9 bases at V and 0 bases at J, leaving 11 bases unmatched. CDR3 sequence reads: CASSGTVIFSGNTIYF. CDR3 nucleotides: TGTGCCAGTTCCGGGACAGTAATATTCTCTGGAAACACCATATATTTT.

V and J are TRBV7-2 and TRBJ2-2; D possibly corresponds to TRBD2 (6 bases). This CDR3 region has 14 residues. The V gene lost 1 base and the J gene lost 10 bases, with 13 bases spanning the gap. Germline V CDR1 and CDR2: SGHTA, FQGNSA. CDR3 sequence: CASSLGRGSVELFF. In DNA form, the CDR3 reads TGTGCCAGCAGCTTAGGGAGGGGCAGCGTGGAGCTGTTTTTT.

This clone was counted between two and nine times. J is TRBJ1-6 and V is TRBV11-2; D is uncertain. V shed 3 bases and J shed 0 bases, with 9 bases lying between them. The CDR3 is 16 residues long. Germline V gene sequence: CDR1 SGHAT, CDR2 FQNNGV. CDR3 loop: CASSFAPGSYNSPLHF. The CDR3 DNA reads TGTGCCAGCAGCTTCGCCCCGGGCTCCTATAATTCACCCCTCCACTTT.

This clone was counted between two and nine times. This chain uses TRBV2 with TRBJ2-3; tentatively, D is TRBD1 (5 bases). The V gene's germline CDR1 is SNHLY and CDR2 FYNNEI. V dropped 0 bases and J dropped 4 bases, with 11 bases sitting between them. The CDR3 consists of 15 residues. Here the CDR3 reads CASSEAGLDPDTQYF. The CDR3 DNA sequence: TGTGCCAGCAGTGAAGCGGGGCTCGACCCAGATACGCAGTATTTT.

In the case of this clone: Other nucleotide sequences from this sample produce the same CDR3. The chain combines TRBV30 with TRBJ1-1; 8 bases align to TRBD1. Germline V gives CDR1 GTSNPN, CDR2 SVGIG (reference sequence). The junction had 5 bases not matched to a gene; V was cut back by 5 bases and J by 3 bases. This CDR3 is built from 13 residues. The CDR3 DNA reads TGTGCCTGGGGACAGGGTGGCTACACTGAAGCTTTCTTT. Translating it yields CAWGQGGYTEAFF.

The DNA for the CDR3 is TGTGCCAGCAGTGAATATACAGGGGTGGAAAATTCACCCCTCCACTTT. It specifies CASSEYTGVENSPLHF. The V gene is TRBV25-1, the J gene TRBJ1-6; 7 nucleotides line up with TRBD1. The CDR3 totals 16 residues. The germline CDR1 and CDR2 sequences are MGHDK and SYGVNS. The J segment lost 7 bases and the V segment lost 0 bases, leaving 6 bases of the junction unmatched.

This clone was seen only once. This rearrangement joins TRBV11-3 to TRBJ2-5; weak D call: TRBD2 (6 bases). Trimming shortened V by 2 bases and J by 4 bases, and 14 bases separated the two germline ends. The CDR3 has 15 amino acids. CDR1 and CDR2 (germline): SGHNT, YENEEA. CDR3 protein: CASSLRSGVRETQYF. CDR3 DNA: TGTGCCAGCAGCTTAAGGTCGGGGGTGAGAGAGACCCAGTACTTC.

V gene TRBV7-3 combines with J gene TRBJ2-2, with 8 bases that match TRBD2. V lost 1 base and J lost 4; bases outside the gene matches: 5. In germline, CDR1 is SGHTA, CDR2 FQGTGA. The CDR3 contains 16 residues. The CDR3 spells CASSLKSGGSTGELFF. The CDR3 nucleotides read TGTGCCAGCAGCTTAAAGAGCGGGGGTAGCACCGGGGAGCTGTTTTTT.

This clone was seen a single time. This chain uses TRBV6-2 or TRBV6-3 with TRBJ2-3; 7 bases are a match to TRBD2. This CDR3 spans 16 amino acids. Trimming took 3 bases from V and 3 from J; bases not matched to a gene: 9. In germline, CDR1 is MNHEY, CDR2 SVGEGT. The CDR3 sequence: CASSYRWTRLTDTQYF. Written as DNA, the CDR3 is TGTGCCAGCAGTTATCGGTGGACTAGGCTTACAGATACGCAGTATTTT.